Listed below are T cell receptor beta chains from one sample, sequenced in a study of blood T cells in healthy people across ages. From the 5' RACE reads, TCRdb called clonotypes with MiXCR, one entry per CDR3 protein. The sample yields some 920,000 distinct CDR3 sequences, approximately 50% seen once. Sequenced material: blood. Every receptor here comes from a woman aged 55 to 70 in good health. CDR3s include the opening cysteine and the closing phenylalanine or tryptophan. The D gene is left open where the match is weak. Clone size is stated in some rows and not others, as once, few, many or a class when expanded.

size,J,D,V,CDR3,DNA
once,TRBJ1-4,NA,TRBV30,CAWSDTESGEKLFF,TGTGCCTGGAGCGATACAGAGTCCGGTGAAAAACTGTTTTTT
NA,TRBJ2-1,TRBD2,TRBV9,CASSVDSGMGANEQFF,TGTGCCAGCAGCGTAGATAGCGGGATGGGTGCCAATGAGCAGTTCTTC
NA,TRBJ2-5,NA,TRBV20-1,CSASPRGRPETQYF,TGCAGTGCTAGTCCGAGAGGGAGACCGGAGACCCAGTACTTC
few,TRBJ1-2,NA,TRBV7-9,CASSTDRNGYTF,TGTGCCAGCAGCACGGACAGAAATGGCTACACCTTC
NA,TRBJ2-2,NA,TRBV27,CASGLLNTGELFF,TGTGCCAGCGGGCTCCTGAACACCGGGGAGCTGTTTTTT
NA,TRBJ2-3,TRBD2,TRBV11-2,CASSLDALASGSFQGTDTQYF,TGTGCCAGCAGCTTAGACGCCCTGGCTAGCGGGAGCTTTCAAGGCACAGATACGCAGTATTTT
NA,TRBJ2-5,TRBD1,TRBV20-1,CSARGPGGFGTQYF,TGCAGTGCTAGAGGGCCAGGGGGTTTCGGGACCCAGTACTTC
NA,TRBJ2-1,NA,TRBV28,CASSFQPGKTLPVNEQFF,TGTGCCAGCAGCTTCCAGCCGGGGAAAACCCTCCCAGTCAATGAGCAGTTCTTC
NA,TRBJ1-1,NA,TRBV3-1,CASSQGPHTEAFF,TGTGCCAGCAGCCAAGGGCCACACACTGAAGCTTTCTTT
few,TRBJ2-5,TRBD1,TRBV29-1,CSVSTGIETQYF,TGCAGCGTTTCGACAGGGATAGAGACCCAGTACTTC
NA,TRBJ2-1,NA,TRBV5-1,CASSSGTIGNEQFF,TGCGCCAGCAGCTCCGGGACCATAGGCAATGAGCAGTTCTTC
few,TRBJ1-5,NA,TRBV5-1,CASSLVRPNFSNQPQHF,TGCGCCAGCAGCTTGGTCCGACCCAACTTTAGCAATCAGCCCCAGCATTTT
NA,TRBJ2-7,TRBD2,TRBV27,CASSLGLDFGEQYF,TGTGCCAGCAGTTTGGGACTAGATTTTGGCGAGCAGTACTTC
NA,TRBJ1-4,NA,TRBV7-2,CASSDRPQGSEKLFF,TGTGCCAGCAGCGATCGCCCGCAGGGAAGTGAAAAACTGTTTTTT
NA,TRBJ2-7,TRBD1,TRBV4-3,CASSQDPWDRGYEQYF,TGCGCCAGCAGCCAAGATCCCTGGGACAGAGGTTACGAGCAGTACTTC